Listed below are T cell receptor beta chains from one sample, sequenced in a study of blood T cell repertoires in COVID-19. The data were produced by immunoSEQ multiplex PCR, yet TCRdb's version contains in-frame clones alone and is incomplete. The repertoire holds nearly 15,000 clones, with more than 70% as singletons. Material for sequencing was peripheral blood. The receptor set was obtained from a human donor in a cohort sampled during active COVID-19. Both conserved end residues are part of each CDR3. The order of the fields is clone size, V gene, D gene, J gene, CDR3 DNA, CDR3 protein. A D gene is named only where the DNA matches it firmly. The size entry is marked missing in some rows and otherwise reads once, few, many or a size class.

clone size: .; V gene: TRBV5-5; D gene: TRBD1; J gene: TRBJ1-2; CDR3 DNA: TGTGCCAGCAGCGTACAGTCCGGGACAGGGTACGGCTACACCTTC; CDR3 protein: CASSVQSGTGYGYTF
clone size: .; V gene: TRBV10-3; D gene: .; J gene: TRBJ2-6; CDR3 DNA: TGTGCCATCAGTGACAGGGATGGGGCCAACGTCCTGACTTTC; CDR3 protein: CAISDRDGANVLTF
clone size: once; V gene: TRBV5-5; D gene: .; J gene: TRBJ2-7; CDR3 DNA: TGTGCCAGCAGCTTCGGGGCAGGGGCCTACGAGCAGTACTTC; CDR3 protein: CASSFGAGAYEQYF
clone size: .; V gene: TRBV6-6; D gene: .; J gene: TRBJ2-3; CDR3 DNA: TGTGCCAGCGGGGCGGTCCGGGATACGCAGTATTTT; CDR3 protein: CASGAVRDTQYF
clone size: .; V gene: TRBV18; D gene: .; J gene: TRBJ2-1; CDR3 DNA: TGTGCCACCACCAAGGCAGGGTCCCGGGTTGAGCAGTTCTTC; CDR3 protein: CATTKAGSRVEQFF
clone size: .; V gene: TRBV7-2; D gene: TRBD1; J gene: TRBJ1-6; CDR3 DNA: TGTGCCAGCAGCTTAGGGACAGGGGTTCTGACTTCACCCCTCCACTTT; CDR3 protein: CASSLGTGVLTSPLHF
clone size: .; V gene: TRBV5-1; D gene: TRBD1; J gene: TRBJ2-7; CDR3 DNA: TGCGCCAGCAGGGTCCGACAGGGGGGCTACGAGCAGTACTTC; CDR3 protein: CASRVRQGGYEQYF
clone size: .; V gene: TRBV9; D gene: TRBD1; J gene: TRBJ1-3; CDR3 DNA: TGTGCCAGCAGCCCACCAACCGGGACAGGGGGCTCCCTCGGAAACACCATATATTTT; CDR3 protein: CASSPPTGTGGSLGNTIYF
clone size: .; V gene: TRBV5-3; D gene: TRBD1; J gene: TRBJ2-7; CDR3 DNA: TGTGCCAGAAGCTTTAAGGGGGACAGGGAGCAGTACTTC; CDR3 protein: CARSFKGDREQYF
clone size: .; V gene: TRBV7-9; D gene: .; J gene: TRBJ1-2; CDR3 DNA: TGTGCCAGCAGCCAACGGGAGTCCGTCTATGGCTACACCTTC; CDR3 protein: CASSQRESVYGYTF
clone size: .; V gene: TRBV2; D gene: TRBD1; J gene: TRBJ2-4; CDR3 DNA: TGTGCCAGCAGAGGAGGGACAGGGCTTGGCAAAAACATTCAGTACTTC; CDR3 protein: CASRGGTGLGKNIQYF
clone size: .; V gene: TRBV6-5; D gene: .; J gene: TRBJ1-5; CDR3 DNA: TGTGCCACAAGGGGTGGCAATCAGCCCCAGCATTTT; CDR3 protein: CATRGGNQPQHF
clone size: .; V gene: TRBV19; D gene: TRBD2; J gene: TRBJ2-5; CDR3 DNA: TGTGCCAGTAGTTCGGCTAGCGGGGTGTTCCGAGAGACCCAGTACTTC; CDR3 protein: CASSSASGVFRETQYF
clone size: .; V gene: TRBV5-1; D gene: TRBD2; J gene: TRBJ2-2; CDR3 DNA: TGCGCCAGCAGCCCCGGGACTAGCGGGGAGACCGGGGAGCTGTTTTTT; CDR3 protein: CASSPGTSGETGELFF
clone size: .; V gene: TRBV3-1/TRBV3-2; D gene: .; J gene: TRBJ1-6; CDR3 DNA: TGTGCCAGCAGCCCCGGGGGTACTAGTAATTCACCCCTCCACTTT; CDR3 protein: CASSPGGTSNSPLHF
clone size: once; V gene: TRBV6-5; D gene: TRBD1; J gene: TRBJ2-1; CDR3 DNA: TGTGCCAGCAGTACAGGGGCCTCCTACAATGAGCAGTTCTTC; CDR3 protein: CASSTGASYNEQFF
clone size: .; V gene: TRBV18; D gene: TRBD1; J gene: TRBJ2-6; CDR3 DNA: TGTGCCAGCTCACCTTCAGGGGGCAGGGCTGGGGCCAACGTCCTGACTTTC; CDR3 protein: CASSPSGGRAGANVLTF
clone size: .; V gene: TRBV4-1; D gene: TRBD1; J gene: TRBJ2-2; CDR3 DNA: TGCGCCAGCAGCCACCAAGACAGGGACACCGGGGAGCTGTTTTTT; CDR3 protein: CASSHQDRDTGELFF
clone size: .; V gene: TRBV19; D gene: .; J gene: TRBJ1-5; CDR3 DNA: TGTGCCAGTAGACCACCTCGGGACAATCAGCCCCAGCATTTT; CDR3 protein: CASRPPRDNQPQHF
clone size: .; V gene: TRBV30; D gene: .; J gene: TRBJ1-1; CDR3 DNA: TGTGCCTGGAACTTTAACACGGCGGGGACCACTGAAGCTTTCTTT; CDR3 protein: CAWNFNTAGTTEAFF
clone size: .; V gene: TRBV9; D gene: .; J gene: TRBJ1-2; CDR3 DNA: TGTGCCAGCAGCGGAGGGAATTACTATGGCTACACCTTC; CDR3 protein: CASSGGNYYGYTF
clone size: .; V gene: TRBV6-6; D gene: .; J gene: TRBJ1-1; CDR3 DNA: TGTGCCAGCAGTTACTCGAATGCAGGCATGAACACTGAAGCTTTCTTT; CDR3 protein: CASSYSNAGMNTEAFF
clone size: .; V gene: TRBV2; D gene: .; J gene: TRBJ1-3; CDR3 DNA: TGTGCCAGCAGAAGCTCCTCTGGAAACACCATATATTTT; CDR3 protein: CASRSSSGNTIYF
clone size: .; V gene: TRBV7-8; D gene: .; J gene: TRBJ2-3; CDR3 DNA: TGTGCCAGCATTCGAACCGGGACACCTATTTCTCTGACAGATACGCAGTATTTT; CDR3 protein: CASIRTGTPISLTDTQYF
clone size: few; V gene: TRBV6-6; D gene: TRBD1; J gene: TRBJ1-5; CDR3 DNA: TGTGCCAGCAGTAGGACAGGGCATAATCAGCCCCAGCATTTT; CDR3 protein: CASSRTGHNQPQHF
clone size: .; V gene: TRBV6-6; D gene: .; J gene: TRBJ1-5; CDR3 DNA: TGTGCCAGCAGCCCCCCGGGAGGGCATCAGCCCCAGCATTTT; CDR3 protein: CASSPPGGHQPQHF